These 30 T cell receptor beta chains were sequenced from one sample in a study of T cells in localized non-small cell lung cancer. Here immunoSEQ multiplex PCR was the method, and the copy in TCRdb shows in-frame clones only, minus some. The sample shows tens of thousands of clones, about 90% of them seen only once. The sequenced sample was peripheral blood, obtained before any cancer treatment. The source is a female donor aged 60 or older with stage I lung adenocarcinoma.

This rearrangement joins TRBV2 to TRBJ1-1, with 8 bases lining up with TRBD1. V shed 6 bases, J shed 1 base, and the junction held 1 base outside the gene matches. The CDR3 is made up of 13 amino acids. Germline CDR1 is SNHLY and CDR2 is FYNNEI. CDR3 in amino acids: CASRGQENTEAFF. The CDR3 DNA reads as TGTGCCAGCAGGGGACAGGAGAACACTGAAGCTTTCTTT.

The rearrangement links TRBV7-2 to TRBJ1-5; D is uncertain. Trimming shortened V by 4 bases and J by 7 bases, and 11 bases separated the two germline ends. The CDR3 is 13 residues long. Germline CDR1 and CDR2: SGHTA and FQGNSA. CDR3: CASSSTAGQPQHF. CDR3 in DNA: TGTGCCAGCAGCTCAACCGCCGGCCAGCCCCAGCATTTT.

The chain links TRBV21-1 to TRBJ2-3; the DNA was not used to check the table's D call, TRBD1. TRBV21-1 is an annotated pseudogene. This CDR3 contains 15 residues. CDR3: CASSKGVGGEDTQYF. In DNA form, the CDR3 reads TGTGCCAGCAGCAAAGGAGTAGGGGGCGAAGATACGCAGTATTTT.

V gene TRBV29-1 combines with J gene TRBJ1-4; the D is unclear. Germline assignment: CDR1 SQVTM and CDR2 ANQGSEA. The CDR3 is 10 amino acids. CDR3 amino acids: CAISNEKLFF. CDR3 DNA: TGCGCGATCTCTAATGAAAAACTGTTTTTT.

The chain is built from TRBV6-6 and TRBJ2-3, with 7 bases that match TRBD2. CDR3 length: 13 amino acids. Germline lookup yields CDR1 MNHNY and CDR2 SVGAGI (reference sequence). J lost 5 bases, V lost 4 bases, and 3 bases had no gene match. CDR3 in amino acids: CASSSRGEDTQYF. CDR3 bases: TGTGCCAGCAGTTCCCGGGGGGAAGATACGCAGTATTTT.

The rearrangement joins TRBV5-1 to TRBJ2-2; 9 nucleotides agree with TRBD1. V shed 4 bases and J 4 bases; nucleotides not matched to a gene: 8. This CDR3 region has 16 residues. Germline-derived CDR1 and CDR2 are SGHRS and YFSETQ. The CDR3 sequence: CASSRDRATLTGELFF. CDR3 bases: TGCGCCAGCAGCAGGGACAGGGCGACCCTCACCGGGGAGCTGTTTTTT.

This chain joins TRBV5-1 and TRBJ1-1, with D possibly TRBD1 on 6 matching bases. The CDR3 spans 13 residues. The germline CDR1 and CDR2 sequences are SGHRS and YFSETQ. The V gene lost 4 bases and the J gene lost 3 bases, with 10 bases spanning the gap. The CDR3 coding sequence is TGCGCCAGCAGCCAGGACAGAGACACTGAAGCTTTCTTT. It translates to CASSQDRDTEAFF.

This sequence joins TRBV5-1 and TRBJ1-2; TRBD1 aligns across 12 bases. The junction had 4 bases not matched to a gene; V was cut back by 0 bases and J by 7 bases. This CDR3 spans 15 amino acids. Germline V gene sequence: CDR1 SGHRS, CDR2 YFSETQ. The CDR3 region is CASSLEGQGAGGYTF. The CDR3 nucleotides are TGCGCCAGCAGCTTGGAGGGACAGGGGGCCGGTGGCTACACCTTC.

The CDR3 reads CASSSRGGRKFSYEQYF. The CDR3 DNA reads as TGTGCCAGCAGCTCGAGGGGAGGACGGAAGTTCTCCTACGAGCAGTACTTC. The V gene is TRBV27, the J gene TRBJ2-7, with D tentatively TRBD2 (6 bases). Germline V gives CDR1 MNHEY, CDR2 SMNVEV (reference sequence). Trimming took off 6 bases at V and 0 bases at J, with 21 bases between the two ends. CDR3 length equals 17 residues.

J is TRBJ2-6 and V is TRBV10-3, with D possibly being TRBD1 or TRBD2 (6 bases each). Deletions cut 2 bases from V and 1 base from J, with 21 bases between. Germline V gene sequence: CDR1 ENHRY, CDR2 SYGVKD. The CDR3 contains 20 residues. The CDR3 coding sequence is TGTGCCATCAGTGAGGCGGTTGGGGGGCGAGGATATTCTGGGGCCAACGTCCTGACTTTC. Its translation is CAISEAVGGRGYSGANVLTF.

The V call is TRBV19, the J call TRBJ2-4; the match to TRBD1 covers 9 bases. Germline V gene sequence: CDR1 LNHDA, CDR2 SQIVND (reference sequence). CDR3 length equals 15 residues. Trimming removed 7 bases from V and 1 base from J; junction bases left unmatched: 5. DNA of the CDR3: TGTGCCAGTAAGGGACAGGGTATGGCCAAAAACATTCAGTACTTC. Protein sequence: CASKGQGMAKNIQYF. Combining the CDR3 with reference TRBV19 and TRBJ2-4 gives the whole variable domain DGGITQSPKYLFRKEGQNVTLSCEQNLNHDAMYWYRQDPGQGLRLIYYSQIVNDFQKGDIAEGYSVSREKKESFPLTVTSAQKNPTAFYLCASKGQGMAKNIQYFGAGTRLSVL.

The gene calls are TRBV30 and TRBJ2-2; 9 bases align to TRBD2. The CDR3 contains 16 residues. Germline CDR1 and CDR2: GTSNPN and SVGIG (reference sequence). V was pared by 0 bases and J by 4 bases, with 6 bases of the junction left unmatched. The CDR3 protein is CAWSVERGAGTGELFF. Here the CDR3 DNA reads TGTGCCTGGAGTGTGGAGCGGGGGGCGGGCACCGGGGAGCTGTTTTTT.

This clone was observed a single time. The gene calls are TRBV6-1 and TRBJ2-1, with TRBD1 identical over 7 bases. The CDR3 runs 17 residues. V was clipped by 0 bases and J by 3 bases; unmatched bases: 8. Germline V CDR1 and CDR2: MNHNS, SASEGT. The CDR3 region is CASSEARQGRGYNEQFF. CDR3 DNA: TGTGCCAGCAGTGAAGCACGACAGGGTAGGGGCTACAATGAGCAGTTCTTC.

This chain links TRBV28 with TRBJ1-5; D is perhaps TRBD1 (5 bases). The length of the CDR3 is 18 residues. The ends were cut back, 3 bases at V and 2 bases at J, with 20 bases in the middle. Looked up from germline, CDR1 is MDHEN and CDR2 is SYDVKM. The CDR3, as DNA: TGTGCCAGCAGTTTGAGTCCCGACGCGGGGGTCGGCAATCAGCCCCAGCATTTT. Its protein is CASSLSPDAGVGNQPQHF.

The chain is built from TRBV6-1 and TRBJ1-3; D unresolved. In germline, CDR1 is MNHNS, CDR2 SASEGT. The CDR3 is 14 amino acids. The V gene lost 4 bases and the J gene lost 4 bases, with 11 bases spanning the gap. CDR3 nucleotides: TGTGCCAGCAGTGCTTCCGCTTGGGGAAACACCATATATTTT. Protein product: CASSASAWGNTIYF.

The V call is TRBV18, the J call TRBJ1-2; unclear D gene. Trimming pared 2 bases from V and 8 bases from J, leaving 12 bases between. The CDR3 runs to 13 residues. Germline V lookup: CDR1 KGHSH, CDR2 LQKENI. The CDR3 coding sequence is TGTGCCAGCTCACCAGACCTTTCGCCGGGCTACACCTTC. Its translation: CASSPDLSPGYTF.

The rearrangement joins TRBV7-9 to TRBJ2-5, with 8 bases lining up with TRBD2. The germline CDR1 and CDR2 sequences are SEHNR and FQNEAQ (reference sequence). This CDR3 region has 15 residues. The V and J ends lost 2 bases and 5 bases, in that order; junction bases with no gene match: 7. CDR3 nucleotides: TGTGCCAGCAGCTTAATGGGACTAGTTGACGAGACCCAGTACTTC. It specifies CASSLMGLVDETQYF.

CDR3 bases: TGTGCCAGTAGTATAGGTCAGGGAGGTGGGGAGACCCAGTACTTC. Amino acids: CASSIGQGGGETQYF. The V gene is TRBV19, the J gene TRBJ2-5; maybe TRBD2 (6 bases). V gave up 1 base and J gave up 5 bases, with 14 bases separating them. The length of the CDR3 is 15 residues. Germline V gene lookup returns CDR1 LNHDA and CDR2 SQIVND (reference sequence). Using reference TRBV19 and TRBJ2-5 for the parts outside the CDR3, the full variable domain is DGGITQSPKYLFRKEGQNVTLSCEQNLNHDAMYWYRQDPGQGLRLIYYSQIVNDFQKGDIAEGYSVSREKKESFPLTVTSAQKNPTAFYLCASSIGQGGGETQYFGPGTRLLVL.

The chain links TRBV4-1 to TRBJ2-5, with D perhaps TRBD1 or TRBD2 (6 bases each). The V end lost 3 bases, the J end lost 5 bases, and 16 bases lay between the germline ends. Per the germline V gene, CDR1 is MGHRA and CDR2 is YSYEKL. The length of the CDR3 is 15 residues. The CDR3 DNA reads TGCGCCAGCAGCCATGGATTGGGGGCGGGGGAGACCCAGTACTTC. Translating gives CASSHGLGAGETQYF.

The gene calls are TRBV5-4 and TRBJ1-2; 8 bases are shared with TRBD1. Germline lookup yields CDR1 SGHNT and CDR2 YYREEE (reference sequence). This CDR3 has 15 amino acids. After removal of 0 bases from V and 8 bases from J, the junction contained 9 bases not matched to a gene. In DNA form, the CDR3 reads TGTGCCAGCAGCTTGGGACAGGGGTTCATCGGGGGCTACACCTTC. Translation: CASSLGQGFIGGYTF.

J is TRBJ2-3 and V is TRBV5-4; weak D call: TRBD1 (7 bases). In germline, CDR1 is SGHNT, CDR2 YYREEE (reference sequence). This CDR3 is built from 15 residues. Trimming removed 3 bases from V and 5 bases from J, with 16 bases in between. CDR3 sequence: CASSSQGGGGDTQYF. In DNA form, the CDR3 reads TGTGCCAGCAGCTCTCAGGGGGGTGGTGGAGATACGCAGTATTTT.

The rearrangement joins TRBV25-1 to TRBJ1-1; TRBD1 might be the D (6 bases). Germline CDR1 reads MGHDK; CDR2 reads SYGVNS. The CDR3 spans 15 residues. V lost 6 bases, J lost 4 bases, and 18 bases lay in between. CDR3 protein: CASSEGGVQGTEAFF. In DNA form, the CDR3 reads TGTGCCAGCAGCGAAGGGGGGGTTCAAGGCACTGAAGCTTTCTTT.

The chain uses TRBV6-6 and TRBJ1-2; 7 bases are shared with TRBD1. CDR1 is MNHNY, CDR2 SVGAGI, per germline (reference sequence). With V trimmed by 0 bases and J by 5 bases, 3 bases remained unmatched. The CDR3 has 14 amino acids. The CDR3 DNA is TGTGCCAGCAGTTACTCGGACAGGCGATATGGCTACACCTTC. Translation gives CASSYSDRRYGYTF.

This clone showed up just a few times. This sequence joins TRBV9 and TRBJ2-3; 7 bases map to TRBD1. The CDR3 contains 15 residues. Germline assignment: CDR1 SGDLS and CDR2 YYNGEE. The V gene end was trimmed by 4 bases and the J gene end by 2 bases; junction bases not matched to a gene: 7. The CDR3 coding sequence is TGTGCCAGCAGCCCGAGGACAGGATCCACAGATACGCAGTATTTT. Translating gives CASSPRTGSTDTQYF.

This clone was seen just once. The chain recombines TRBV5-5 with TRBJ2-1, with D perhaps TRBD2 (6 bases). The germline gives CDR1 SGHKS, CDR2 YYEKEE (reference sequence). The CDR3 consists of 14 residues. The germline V and J ends were trimmed by 0 bases and 7 bases, with 11 bases remaining between them. CDR3 nucleotide sequence: TGTGCCAGCAGCTTGGCCGCGGGGTTGAATGAGCAGTTCTTC. Amino acid sequence: CASSLAAGLNEQFF.

V usage is TRBV29-1 and J usage is TRBJ2-7, with 7 nucleotides matching TRBD1. The V gene's germline CDR1 is SQVTM and CDR2 ANQGSEA. Germline trimming cut 1 base from V and 3 bases from J; bases unmatched to any gene: 3. This CDR3 spans 13 amino acids. As DNA, the CDR3 is TGCAGCGTTGAAGGGGCAGGGGGCTACGAGCAGTACTTC. Protein sequence: CSVEGAGGYEQYF.

The chain employs TRBV6-5 and TRBJ2-3; D might be TRBD2 (6 bases). This CDR3 has 13 residues. V was shortened by 5 bases and J by 5 bases, with 11 bases between the two germline ends. Germline V gene lookup returns CDR1 MNHEY and CDR2 SVGAGI. The CDR3 sequence is CASSPRLGDTQYF. The DNA of the CDR3 is TGTGCCAGCAGTCCAAGACTAGGAGATACGCAGTATTTT.

The CDR3 region has the DNA TGTGCCAGCTCACGGGCCTCTGGGGCCAACGTCCTGACTTTC. It encodes CASSRASGANVLTF. The chain carries TRBV18 and TRBJ2-6; D gene uncertain. The V and J ends lost 4 bases and 0 bases respectively, with 4 bases between them. Germline CDR1 and CDR2: KGHSH and LQKENI. This CDR3 is 14 amino acids long.

The CDR3 DNA is TGCAGCGTGGTAAGGTGGAATGAGCAGTTCTTC. Its protein is CSVVRWNEQFF. The genes are TRBV29-1 and TRBJ2-1, with unresolved D. V was cut by 6 bases and J by 7 bases, with 10 bases left in between. The CDR3 runs to 11 residues. Germline V gene sequence: CDR1 SQVTM, CDR2 ANQGSEA.

The CDR3 spells CASSALAGGSTDTQYF. The CDR3, as DNA: TGCGCCAGCAGCGCCCTAGCGGGAGGAAGCACAGATACGCAGTATTTT. The rearrangement joins TRBV5-1 to TRBJ2-3; 11 bases are shared with TRBD2. V lost 4 bases to trimming and J lost 0 bases; unmatched junction nucleotides: 4. Germline lookup yields CDR1 SGHRS and CDR2 YFSETQ. The CDR3 length is 16 residues.